This T cell receptor beta chain appears in the sequencing data of a study of CD8 T cells in ankylosing spondylitis. TCRdb re-derived calls from the 5' RACE reads in MiXCR, one entry per CDR3 protein. Of 650,000 to 800,000 distinct CDR3 sequences detected, 19% appear once; the ten largest clones hold 15% to 20%. Notes on this clonotype: Antigen unknown.

Study conclusions and caveats: Disease-associated clonotypes exhibited CD8+ identity and were relatively infrequent in peripheral blood. Among TCR beta sequences, a motif of eight or nine highly homologous variants appeared characteristic of ankylosing spondylitis blood. In reactive arthritis synovial fluid and blood, some motif variants had been reported before. The clones that were linked to disease were reported to be significantly enriched in matched synovial fluid samples from ankylosing spondylitis patients.

Germline V gene lookup returns CDR1 MNHEY and CDR2 SMNVEV (reference sequence). Trimming removed 6 bases from V and 1 base from J, with 16 bases in between. This CDR3 contains 16 residues. Sequenced material: blood, either unsorted or a sorted T cell fraction (not recorded which). The receptor was derived from a male donor with ankylosing spondylitis. This chain connects TRBV27 to TRBJ1-5; D possibly corresponds to TRBD1 (6 bases). The CDR3 protein is CASSPGATGSNQPQHF. The CDR3 coding sequence is TGTGCCAGCAGCCCAGGGGCGACCGGCAGCAATCAGCCCCAGCATTTT.